Listed below are T cell receptor beta chains from one sample, sequenced in a study of OX40 agonist ivuxolimab in advanced cancers. Clones were sequenced by immunoSEQ multiplex PCR, and TCRdb holds only the in-frame ones, with some missing. Found here are about 38,000 clones, around four fifths of them singletons; the top ten hold over 20%. The specimen was CD4+ or CD8+ T cells sorted from blood, collected in a trial of the OX40 agonist ivuxolimab. The receptor set was obtained from an adult with an advanced solid tumor such as melanoma, head and neck, liver or kidney cancer. CDR3s include the opening cysteine and the closing phenylalanine or tryptophan. The D gene is left open where the match is weak. Where a row states a size, it is once, few, many or the class of an expanded clone; other rows omit it.

NA	TRBV18	NA	TRBJ1-1	CASSPKGENTEAFF	TGTGCCAGCTCGCCGAAGGGGGAGAACACTGAAGCTTTCTTT
NA	TRBV4-1	NA	TRBJ2-7	CASSQGVGGFIYEQYF	TGCGCCAGCAGCCAAGGAGTCGGGGGCTTCATCTACGAGCAGTACTTC
NA	TRBV6-1	TRBD1	TRBJ1-1	CASSELTGGIGEAFF	TGTGCCAGCAGTGAGTTGACAGGGGGCATAGGTGAAGCTTTCTTT
NA	TRBV10-2	TRBD1	TRBJ1-3	CASSDNRGQFGNTIYF	TGCGCCAGCAGTGATAACAGGGGGCAATTTGGAAACACCATATATTTT
NA	TRBV10-3	TRBD2	TRBJ2-1	CATRTSGRSSEQFF	TGTGCCACTAGGACTAGCGGGAGGAGTAGTGAGCAGTTCTTC
NA	TRBV30	NA	TRBJ2-3	CAWNTRGSRGRQYF	TGTGCCTGGAACACCCGGGGGTCCCGGGGGCGTCAGTATTTT
NA	TRBV10-1	NA	TRBJ2-7	CASSPQGINQGEQYF	TGCGCCAGCAGTCCTCAGGGGATTAACCAAGGGGAGCAGTACTTC
NA	TRBV4-2	NA	TRBJ1-3	CASSPRGQPGNTIYF	TGTGCCAGCAGCCCCCGAGGACAGCCTGGAAACACCATATATTTT
few	TRBV7-8	NA	TRBJ2-7	CASSLGVREQYF	TGTGCCAGCAGCTTAGGGGTCCGGGAGCAGTACTTC
NA	TRBV2	TRBD2	TRBJ2-5	CASSIRTSGGKTQYF	TGTGCCAGCAGTATCAGGACTAGTGGAGGGAAGACCCAGTACTTC
NA	TRBV7-9	TRBD2	TRBJ2-1	CASSFRTSGKNNEQFF	TGTGCCAGCAGCTTTAGGACTAGCGGGAAAAACAATGAGCAGTTCTTC
NA	TRBV9	TRBD1	TRBJ2-7	CASSTSGQASEQYF	TGTGCCAGCAGTACCTCGGGACAGGCGTCTGAGCAGTACTTC